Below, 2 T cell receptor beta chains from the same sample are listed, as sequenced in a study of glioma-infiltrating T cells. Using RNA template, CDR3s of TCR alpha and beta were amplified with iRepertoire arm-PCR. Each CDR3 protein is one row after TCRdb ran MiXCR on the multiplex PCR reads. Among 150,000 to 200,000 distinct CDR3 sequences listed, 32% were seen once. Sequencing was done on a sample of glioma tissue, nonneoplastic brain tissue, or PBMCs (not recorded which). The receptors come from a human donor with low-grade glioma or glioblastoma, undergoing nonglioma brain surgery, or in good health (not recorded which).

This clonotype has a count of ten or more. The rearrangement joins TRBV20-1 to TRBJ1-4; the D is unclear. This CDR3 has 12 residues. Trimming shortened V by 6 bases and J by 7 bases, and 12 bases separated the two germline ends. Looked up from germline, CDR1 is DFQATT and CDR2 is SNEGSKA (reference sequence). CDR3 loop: CSAGAVVEKLFF. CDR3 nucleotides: TGCAGTGCGGGAGCGGTTGTTGAAAAACTGTTTTTT.

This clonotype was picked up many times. This CDR3 reads CASSPMKDRVDEQFF. CDR3 nucleotides: TGTGCCAGCTCACCCATGAAGGACAGGGTGGATGAGCAGTTCTTC. This chain connects TRBV18 to TRBJ2-1, with 8 positions matching TRBD1. The germline V gene has CDR1 KGHSH and CDR2 LQKENI. V shed 3 bases, J shed 8 bases, and the junction held 9 bases outside the gene matches. The CDR3 is 15 residues long.